These T cell receptor beta chains were read from a single sample in a study of T cells after yellow fever vaccination. A single record per CDR3 protein comes from TCRdb applying MiXCR to the 5' RACE reads. Of 620,000 or so distinct CDR3 sequences listed, approximately 13% are singletons. The specimen was PBMCs, collected on the day of the yellow fever booster vaccination. The receptors were gathered from a man between 25 and 39 years old who received the YFV17D yellow fever vaccine. CDR3s include the opening cysteine and the closing phenylalanine or tryptophan. The D gene is left open where the match is weak. Some rows mark clone size as missing; the rest say once, few, many or name a class of expanded clone.

clone_size j_call v_call d_call cdr3_aa cdr3_nt
few TRBJ2-1 TRBV24-1 TRBD2 CATSDGAGLAFRKQFF TGTGCCACCAGTGATGGCGCGGGACTAGCATTCCGAAAGCAGTTCTTC
few TRBJ2-1 TRBV4-3 TRBD2 CASSQEALAVNNEQFF TGCGCCAGCAGCCAAGAAGCACTAGCGGTAAACAATGAGCAGTTCTTC
. TRBJ2-5 TRBV21-1 . CASSKDPNLAGAMETQYF TGTGCCAGCAGCAAAGATCCCAATTTAGCAGGGGCGATGGAGACCCAGTACTTC
. TRBJ2-1 TRBV10-2 TRBD1 CASSGGTGAYNEQFF TGCGCCAGCAGTGGAGGGACAGGGGCCTACAATGAGCAGTTCTTC
. TRBJ1-4 TRBV20-1 TRBD1 CSAKQGASNEKLFF TGCAGTGCTAAACAGGGGGCGTCTAATGAAAAACTGTTTTTT
few TRBJ2-1 TRBV20-1 TRBD2 CSASWTSGRRNEQFF TGCAGTGCTAGTTGGACTAGCGGGAGGCGCAATGAGCAGTTCTTC
few TRBJ2-7 TRBV18 . CASSPFGDEQYF TGTGCCAGCTCACCGTTCGGAGACGAGCAGTACTTC
. TRBJ2-7 TRBV7-2 . CASSLVTGRTYEQYF TGTGCCAGCAGCTTAGTAACGGGGCGGACGTACGAGCAGTACTTC
. TRBJ2-3 TRBV5-5 . CASSTGVPDTQYF TGTGCCAGCAGCACTGGGGTCCCAGATACGCAGTATTTT
few TRBJ2-5 TRBV11-2 TRBD2 CASSLVASGSFETQYF TGTGCCAGCAGCTTAGTAGCTAGCGGGAGCTTTGAGACCCAGTACTTC
few TRBJ2-7 TRBV6-2/TRBV6-3 . CASRGTMGAEQYF TGTGCCAGCAGGGGAACCATGGGGGCCGAGCAGTACTTC
. TRBJ2-2 TRBV6-1 TRBD1 CASSRGGQGLSGELFF TGTGCCAGCTCGCGCGGGGGACAGGGTCTCTCCGGGGAGCTGTTTTTT
few TRBJ2-1 TRBV20-1 . CSARVMSPGEQFF TGCAGTGCTAGAGTTATGTCTCCTGGTGAGCAGTTCTTC
. TRBJ2-1 TRBV5-1 . CASSLAVRGSYNEQFF TGCGCCAGCAGCTTGGCAGTCCGTGGGAGCTACAATGAGCAGTTCTTC
few TRBJ2-7 TRBV12-3/TRBV12-4 TRBD1 CASSFTGTGHEQYF TGTGCCAGCAGTTTCACCGGGACAGGGCACGAGCAGTACTTC
few TRBJ2-1 TRBV12-3/TRBV12-4 TRBD2 CASRSGSGSEQFF TGTGCCAGCAGGAGCGGGAGTGGGAGTGAGCAGTTCTTC
. TRBJ2-3 TRBV10-3 TRBD2 CAINAAGRETDTQYF TGTGCCATCAATGCAGCCGGGCGGGAGACAGATACGCAGTATTTT
few TRBJ1-4 TRBV5-1 TRBD1 CASSRDSLNEKLFF TGCGCCAGCAGCCGGGACAGTCTTAATGAAAAACTGTTTTTT
many TRBJ2-1 TRBV7-2 TRBD2 CASSLAGGTHNEQFF TGTGCCAGCAGCCTAGCGGGAGGGACCCACAATGAGCAGTTCTTC